This T cell receptor (beta chain) was obtained from a study of long-term antiretroviral therapy in people with HIV (dated by TCRdb to the early 2020s). Notes on the research overall: The earliest samples were collected approximately a decade before the 2015 WHO recommendation for immediate ART, a period when ART was typically delayed until CD4 counts fell. No cross-contamination during QIAcube processing was shown when test extractions of a monoclonal T-cell line were performed alongside about 30 polyclonal samples. Of the 30 or so participants with HIV, ten to eleven were female. A total of about 200 cryopreserved PBMC samples were contributed to the cohort by 30 adults with confirmed HIV infection, with samples collected serially over a mean of approximately six years (range 1-12). This retrospective serial study examined whether starting ART and sustained HIV suppression were associated with changes in the composition and diversity of the TRB repertoire in peripheral blood. Findings and caveats that apply to the study as a whole: CDR3 length ranges in HIV repertoires were narrower than in controls, and network structure suggested an antigen-experienced repertoire with only a slight naive shift after ART. ART initiation was associated with a significant increase in TRB diversity, but diversity stayed significantly below transplant donor controls even after long-term ART. Inferences about post-ART repertoire changes were limited because no data were available on ART adherence, viral resistance or therapy changes. The samples span the years 2004 to 2017, and the ART regimens used may be less effective than current regimens. Because pre-ART samples had limited cell numbers, unsorted PBMC were profiled rather than sorted CD4+ and CD8+ T cells. Since PBMC availability was limited, sequencing covered only the TCR beta chain, with no alpha chain pairing. At every time point, the repertoire was dominated by expanded TRB clones first identified before ART initiation, although this dominance fluctuated and, in many PLHIV, declined after ART.

The immunoSEQ hsTCRB v3.0 assay was used at survey level resolution to sequence the TRB variable region. TRB sequencing targeted a depth of roughly 40,000-55,000 T-cell genomes per sample. TRB libraries were pooled and sequenced on an Illumina MiSeq using a v3 150-cycle kit. The source study handled its data this way. Repertoire analysis was performed in R inside a reproducible Nextflow workflow that covered QC, data transformation and analysis. LymphoSeq2, an R package for exploring AIRR-Seq data, was used to implement the custom analyses. Four samples that yielded fewer than 5000 total TRB sequences were excluded, so that around 190 HIV repertoires were analyzed. Among the roughly 190 retained HIV repertoires, 55 to 65 were collected before ART initiation and around 130 were collected after ART initiation. Repertoires were downsampled to 5000 TRB nucleotide sequences, and summary statistics were averaged over 100 downsampling iterations. The analysis kept only TRB sequences whose CDR3 regions were at least seven amino acids long. Diversity was assessed using a clonality score derived from Shannon entropy and using the Gini coefficient. In the repertoire networks, any two of the top 5000 CDR3 amino acid sequences were linked whenever the two sequences differed by an edit distance of one. For TRB CDR3 amino acid sequences, antigen specificity groups and MHC restriction were predicted with GLIPH2. To flag known CMV, EBV, HIV or tissue antigen associations, CDR3 amino acid sequences were matched against VDJdb and McPAS-TCR. Pre-ART, post-ART and control groups were compared with Wilcoxon signed-rank tests and Holm-Bonferroni correction. TCRdb holds this immuneACCESS table with in-frame rearrangements only. Some clones are missing; in checked studies, unresolved V genes explain under half, and the rest has no known cause. V and J calls and clone size follow that table, whereas D and trimming were derived from the DNA. The sample has more than 20,000 clones on record, 92% of them singletons. The ten largest clones add up to about 7.3% of the sample.

Including the terminal cysteine and phenylalanine, the CDR3 comprises 16 residues. Only CDR3 DNA is held: 48 bases, read in frame from base 1. In the germline V gene (reference sequence), CDR1 corresponds to SEHNR and CDR2 to FQNEAQ. V was cut back by 8 bases and J by 0 bases, leaving a gap of 20 bases between them. As for this clone: Its antigen is not yet known. The input lacks base qualities; no much larger clone sits a single base away.

Participants were included only if at least one PBMC sample before ART initiation and at least two post-ART samples were available. All participants with HIV were treated in the United States of America. Before DNA extraction, cryopreserved samples containing about 0.9-10 million PBMC were thawed and washed. At the time of the earliest PBMC sample for each participant with HIV, ages ranged from about 23 to 60 years. PBMC samples were contributed by each participant from 1-4 timepoints before ART initiation and 2-8 timepoints after ART initiation, with a median of 7 samples. For every participant, serial HIV viral load, CD4+ T-cell count, ART history and demographic data were obtained. Using a Qiagen kit on a QIAcube, genomic DNA was extracted from unsorted PBMC, with samples processed in batches of 12.

This specimen was unsorted PBMCs, taken 4.4 years after starting antiretroviral therapy. Recombination connected TRBV7-9 to TRBJ2-7; the D gene is perhaps TRBD2, on 5 matching bases. The clonotype was recovered from a woman aged 45-60 years with HIV. The CDR3 here reads CASGTGVPDFSYEQYF. The nucleotides read TGTGCCAGCGGAACCGGGGTCCCTGACTTCTCCTACGAGCAGTACTTC.